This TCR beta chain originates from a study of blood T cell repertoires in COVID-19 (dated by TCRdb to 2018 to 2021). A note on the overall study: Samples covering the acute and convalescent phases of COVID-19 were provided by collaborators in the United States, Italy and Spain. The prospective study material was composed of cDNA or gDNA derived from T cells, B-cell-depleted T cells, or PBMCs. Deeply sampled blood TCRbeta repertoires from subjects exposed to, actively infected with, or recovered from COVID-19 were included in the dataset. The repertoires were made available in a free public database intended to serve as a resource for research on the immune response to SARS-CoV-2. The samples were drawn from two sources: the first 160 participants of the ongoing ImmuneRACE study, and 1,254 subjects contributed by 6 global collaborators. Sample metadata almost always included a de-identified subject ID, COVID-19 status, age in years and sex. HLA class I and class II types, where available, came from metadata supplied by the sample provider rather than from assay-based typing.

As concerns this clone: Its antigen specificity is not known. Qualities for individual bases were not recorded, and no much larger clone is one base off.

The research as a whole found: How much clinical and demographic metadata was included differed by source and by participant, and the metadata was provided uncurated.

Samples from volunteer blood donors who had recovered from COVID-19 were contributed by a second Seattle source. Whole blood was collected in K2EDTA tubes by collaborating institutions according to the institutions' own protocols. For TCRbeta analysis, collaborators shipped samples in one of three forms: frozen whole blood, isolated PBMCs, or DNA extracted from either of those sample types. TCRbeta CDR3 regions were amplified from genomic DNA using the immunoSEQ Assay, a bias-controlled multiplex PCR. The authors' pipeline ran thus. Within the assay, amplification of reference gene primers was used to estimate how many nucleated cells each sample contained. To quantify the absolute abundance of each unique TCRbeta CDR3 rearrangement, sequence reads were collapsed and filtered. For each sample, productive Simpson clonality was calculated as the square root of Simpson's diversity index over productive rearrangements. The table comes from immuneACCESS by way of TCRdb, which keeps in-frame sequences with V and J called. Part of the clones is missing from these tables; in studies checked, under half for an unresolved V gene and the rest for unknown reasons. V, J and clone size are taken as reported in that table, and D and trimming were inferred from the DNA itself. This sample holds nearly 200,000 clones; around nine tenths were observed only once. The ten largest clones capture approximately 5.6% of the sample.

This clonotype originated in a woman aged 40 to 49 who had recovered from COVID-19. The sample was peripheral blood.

The DNA is as follows: TGTGCCAGCAGCCTACTGACAGGCCTGAACACTGAAGCTTTCTTT. Its coded protein is CASSLLTGLNTEAFF. Recombination linked TRBV3-1 (or the pseudogene TRBV3-2) to TRBJ1-1, and TRBD1 may be the D gene, going by 6 matching bases. The CDR3 sequence holds 15 residues, the cysteine and phenylalanine included. Only CDR3 DNA is held: 45 bases, read in frame from base 1. As encoded in the germline V gene (reference sequence), CDR1 is LGHDT while CDR2 is YNNKEL. V loses 4 bases of germline sequence and J loses 0 bases, and the interval between the two ends is 12 bases.